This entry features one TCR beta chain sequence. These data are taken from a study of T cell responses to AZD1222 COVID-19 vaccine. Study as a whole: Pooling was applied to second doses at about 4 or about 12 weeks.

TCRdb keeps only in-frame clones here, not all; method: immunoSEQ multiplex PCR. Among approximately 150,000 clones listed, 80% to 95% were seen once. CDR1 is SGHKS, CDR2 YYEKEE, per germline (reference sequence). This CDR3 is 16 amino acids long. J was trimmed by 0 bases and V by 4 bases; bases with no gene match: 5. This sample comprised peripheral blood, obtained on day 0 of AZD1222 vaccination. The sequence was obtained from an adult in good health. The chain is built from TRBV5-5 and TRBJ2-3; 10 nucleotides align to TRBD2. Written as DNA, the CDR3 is TGTGCCAGCAGCACCCCGGGACTAGCGAGCACAGATACGCAGTATTTT. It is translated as CASSTPGLASTDTQYF.